The rows below give T cell receptor beta chains drawn from one sample of a study of blood T cell repertoires in COVID-19. Measured with immunoSEQ multiplex PCR; TCRdb has only the in-frame clones, and not every one. The table lists 65,000 to 85,000 clones, under 90% of them singletons. The sequenced sample was peripheral blood. The origin of the receptors is a human donor in a cohort sampled during active COVID-19. Both conserved end residues are part of each CDR3. D genes are given only for firm matches. The size field is filled for only some rows; it gives once, few, many or a size class.

.	.	TRBV6-2/TRBV6-3	TRBJ2-7	CASSYWTAEQYF	TGTGCCAGCAGTTACTGGACAGCAGAGCAGTACTTC
once	.	TRBV18	TRBJ2-7	CASSPGAGSYEQYF	TGTGCCAGCTCACCAGGGGCCGGGAGCTACGAGCAGTACTTC
few	.	TRBV5-6	TRBJ1-2	CASSAGYSGYTF	TGTGCCAGCAGCGCGGGATATTCTGGCTACACCTTC
.	.	TRBV5-6	TRBJ1-6	CASSLFRGKSHSPLHF	TGTGCCAGCAGCTTGTTCCGGGGAAAAAGTCACTCACCCCTCCACTTT
.	.	TRBV5-8	TRBJ1-5	CASSLMGGSQPQHF	TGTGCCAGCAGCTTGATGGGGGGAAGTCAGCCCCAGCATTTT
.	.	TRBV3-1/TRBV3-2	TRBJ1-1	CASSQDPGRDSFF	TGTGCCAGCAGCCAAGATCCGGGCAGGGACTCTTTCTTT
.	TRBD1	TRBV7-7	TRBJ2-5	CASSADRLETQYF	TGTGCCAGCAGCGCGGACAGGCTGGAGACCCAGTACTTC
.	TRBD1	TRBV18	TRBJ2-5	CASSQDRGFETQYF	TGTGCCAGCTCACAGGACAGGGGGTTTGAGACCCAGTACTTC
.	TRBD1	TRBV12-3/TRBV12-4	TRBJ1-2	CASSQGGGGYTF	TGTGCCAGCAGTCAGGGGGGAGGCGGCTACACCTTC
.	TRBD1	TRBV27	TRBJ1-1	CASSHFGTGGGRAFF	TGTGCCAGCAGCCACTTCGGGACAGGGGGCGGGCGAGCTTTCTTT
.	.	TRBV28	TRBJ2-2	CASSFSGTGYTGELFF	TGTGCCAGCAGTTTTAGCGGGACAGGGTACACCGGGGAGCTGTTTTTT